Shown below are 11 T cell receptor beta chains from a single sample sequenced in a study of blood T cells in healthy people across ages. Together with a sample-barcoded 5' primer, a J-beta primer mix was included in a second PCR lasting roughly 6 to 12 cycles. TCRdb called the 5' RACE reads again in MiXCR, with one record for every CDR3 protein. The sample contains about 1,400,000 distinct CDR3 sequences, 55% to 75% of which appear only once. Material for sequencing was blood. Source of these receptors: a man aged 18-30 years in good health.

The CDR3 DNA sequence: TGTGCCAGCAGCCATGCGGACAGGGGGCGGACTGAAGCTTTCTTT. Translating it yields CASSHADRGRTEAFF. This sequence joins TRBV7-9 and TRBJ1-1, with 11 bases matching TRBD1. Germline V gene sequence: CDR1 SEHNR, CDR2 FQNEAQ (reference sequence). With V trimmed by 5 bases and J by 5 bases, 7 bases remained unmatched. There are 15 residues in the CDR3. The variable domain in full, completed from reference TRBV7-9 and TRBJ1-1, reads DTGVSQNPRHKITKRGQNVTFRCDPISEHNRLYWYRQTLGQGPEFLTYFQNEAQLEKSRLLSDRFSAERPKGSFSTLEIQRTEQGDSAMYLCASSHADRGRTEAFFGQGTRLTVV.

The chain combines TRBV3-1 with TRBJ2-5, with no clear D. Trimming took off 6 bases at V and 0 bases at J, with 11 bases between the two ends. The germline V gene encodes CDR1 LGHDT and CDR2 YNNKEL (reference sequence). The CDR3 consists of 14 residues. This CDR3 is CASRRTSYQETQYF. The CDR3 nucleotides read TGTGCCAGCAGGCGGACGTCGTACCAAGAGACCCAGTACTTC.

The chain combines TRBV4-1 with TRBJ2-5; D not resolved. V lost 8 bases, J lost 1 base, and 11 bases lay in between. Germline CDR1 and CDR2: MGHRA and YSYEKL. The CDR3 length is 13 residues. CDR3 sequence (DNA): TGCGCCAGCCAAGTCATATTCCAAGAGACCCAGTACTTC. As protein: CASQVIFQETQYF.

The rearrangement links TRBV5-1 to TRBJ2-3; 13 bases fit TRBD2. The germline V gene encodes CDR1 SGHRS and CDR2 YFSETQ. V was pared by 6 bases and J by 0 bases, with 13 bases of the junction left unmatched. This CDR3 spans 19 amino acids. Here the CDR3 DNA reads TGCGCCAGCACCGAAGACGGACTAGCGGGAGTGTCGAGCACAGATACGCAGTATTTT. Translated, it gives CASTEDGLAGVSSTDTQYF.

The chain carries TRBV10-3 and TRBJ2-3; D is unresolved. V was cut by 1 base and J by 2 bases, with 13 bases left in between. The germline V gene encodes CDR1 ENHRY and CDR2 SYGVKD. This CDR3 contains 16 residues. The CDR3 is CAISELWRSDTDTQYF. The CDR3 DNA reads as TGTGCCATCAGTGAGTTGTGGCGGAGCGACACAGATACGCAGTATTTT.

V usage is TRBV29-1 and J usage is TRBJ2-7, with 10 bases aligning to TRBD1. V was clipped by 6 bases and J by 3 bases; unmatched bases: 2. Germline loops: CDR1 SQVTM, CDR2 ANQGSEA. The CDR3 spans 12 residues. CDR3 loop: CSVWTGGYEQYF. Here the CDR3 DNA reads TGCAGCGTGTGGACAGGGGGCTACGAGCAGTACTTC.

The chain uses TRBV4-3 and TRBJ1-2; D remains unclear. From germline, CDR1 is LGHNA and CDR2 YSLEER. The CDR3 is 19 amino acids. Trimming took off 1 base at V and 5 bases at J, with 26 bases between the two ends. Here the CDR3 reads CASSQVVGRAAEGGYGYTF. CDR3 DNA sequence: TGCGCCAGCAGCCAAGTGGTTGGGAGAGCAGCTGAAGGAGGGTATGGCTACACCTTC.

The rearrangement links TRBV11-2 to TRBJ2-1, with 7 bases aligning to TRBD2. This CDR3 contains 20 residues. The germline V gene encodes CDR1 SGHAT and CDR2 FQNNGV. The junction had 22 bases not matched to a gene; V was cut back by 1 base and J by 7 bases. Here the CDR3 reads CASSLVVVSLLAALRNEQFF. The CDR3 nucleotides read TGTGCCAGCAGCTTAGTAGTCGTTTCCCTGCTAGCGGCTTTACGGAATGAGCAGTTCTTC.

CDR3 amino acids: CASSIDSLQETQYF. The CDR3 DNA follows: TGTGCCAGCTCTATCGACAGCCTTCAAGAGACCCAGTACTTC. V usage is TRBV9 and J usage is TRBJ2-5; a weak D match, TRBD1 (5 bases). Per germline, CDR1 SGDLS and CDR2 YYNGEE. Trimming cost V 7 bases and J 2 bases, with 15 bases left between them. The CDR3 extends over 14 amino acids.

The genes are TRBV25-1 and TRBJ1-6; no definite D call. CDR3 length: 15 residues. Deletions cut 2 bases from V and 7 bases from J, with 12 bases between. Germline V gene data show CDR1 as MGHDK and CDR2 as SYGVNS. CDR3 sequence (DNA): TGTGCCAGCAGTGAAAATAACGGAAAAAATTCACCCCTCCACTTT. It codes for CASSENNGKNSPLHF. Full variable domain (missing parts from reference TRBV25-1 and TRBJ1-6): EADIYQTPRYLVIGTGKKITLECSQTMGHDKMYWYQQDPGMELHLIHYSYGVNSTEKGDLSSESTVSRIRTEHFPLTLESARPSHTSQYLCASSENNGKNSPLHFGNGTRLTVT.

CDR3 coding DNA: TGTGCCAGCAGGGGGACAGGGGGTATTAATTCACCCCTCCACTTT. Translated, it gives CASRGTGGINSPLHF. The V gene is TRBV12-3 or TRBV12-4, the J gene TRBJ1-6, with 11 bases lining up with TRBD1. The CDR3 spans 15 residues. With 6 bases clipped from V and 6 bases from J, the junction kept 4 bases outside the gene matches.